Presented here are 27 T cell receptor beta chains from one specimen sequenced in a study of blood T cell repertoires in COVID-19. Produced via immunoSEQ multiplex PCR; TCRdb's table is partial and in-frame only. The sample lists approximately 58,000 clones, roughly 84% occurring once. The sample was peripheral blood. The source of these receptors is a woman aged 60-70 years with acute or convalescent COVID-19.

In regard to this clone: The junction and the germline gene differ at one end; a read error may be behind it. V gene TRBV6-2 or TRBV6-3 combines with J gene TRBJ2-7; 8 bases are shared with TRBD1. The CDR3 covers 18 residues. The V gene's germline CDR1 is MNHEY and CDR2 SVGEGT. CDR3 nucleotide sequence: TGTGCCAGCAGTTACTCCCCTACTAGATGGACAGGGTCCTCCGAGCAGTACTTC. It encodes CASSYSPTRWTGSSEQYF.

This chain connects TRBV6-5 to TRBJ1-4, with TRBD1 as a possible D gene (5 bases). The CDR3 totals 15 residues. CDR1 and CDR2 (germline): MNHEY, SVGAGI. V was shortened by 5 bases and J by 0 bases, with 10 bases between the two germline ends. The DNA of the CDR3 is TGTGCCAGCAGTCGGACACTTTCAACTAATGAAAAACTGTTTTTT. This gives the protein CASSRTLSTNEKLFF.

On this clone: The junction and the germline gene differ at one end; a read error may be behind it. J is TRBJ1-1 and V is TRBV19; 9 nucleotides line up with TRBD1. The CDR3 sequence is 12 residues long. Germline CDR1 and CDR2: LNHDA and SQIVND (reference sequence). CDR3 DNA sequence: TGTGCCCGTAGGACAGGGGAGGCTGAAGCTTTCTTT. It is translated as CARRTGEAEAFF.

V and J are TRBV4-1 and TRBJ1-2, with 9 nucleotides matching TRBD1. Germline CDR1 is MGHRA and CDR2 is YSYEKL. This CDR3 region has 16 residues. With 4 bases clipped from V and 4 bases from J, the junction kept 10 bases outside the gene matches. CDR3 DNA sequence: TGCGCCAGCAGCCTTAACCCGGGACAGGGAACCTATGGCTACACCTTC. Its translation is CASSLNPGQGTYGYTF.

V gene TRBV2 combines with J gene TRBJ1-1; D is possibly TRBD1 (5 bases). The ends were cut back, 8 bases at V and 1 base at J, with 14 bases in the middle. The CDR3 runs to 14 residues. The germline gives CDR1 SNHLY, CDR2 FYNNEI. CDR3 coding DNA: TGTGCCAGCCACCCCAGGGTGACGAACACTGAAGCTTTCTTT. Translated: CASHPRVTNTEAFF.

The CDR3 protein is CASSYSPTGTFEAFF. CDR3 nucleotides: TGTGCCAGCAGTTACTCCCCGACAGGCACTTTTGAAGCTTTCTTT. The chain couples TRBV6-5 to TRBJ1-1; D is possibly TRBD1 (6 bases). The CDR3 loop spans 15 amino acids. The V and J ends lost 0 bases and 7 bases respectively, with 15 bases between them. The V gene's germline CDR1 is MNHEY and CDR2 SVGAGI.

The CDR3 spells CASSFGGGLAFF. The CDR3, as DNA: TGTGCCAGCAGTTTTGGGGGGGGACTAGCTTTCTTT. The chain employs TRBV12-3 or TRBV12-4 and TRBJ1-1; a possible D gene is TRBD1 (5 bases). Trimming cost V 3 bases and J 10 bases, with 12 bases left between them. The CDR3 totals 12 residues.

This clone was recorded once. The rearrangement joins TRBV6-4 to TRBJ2-1; 10 bases are a match to TRBD2. Germline V gives CDR1 MRHNA, CDR2 SNTAGT. With V trimmed by 3 bases and J by 2 bases, 4 bases remained unmatched. The CDR3 loop spans 16 amino acids. CDR3: CASSELAGGTYNEQFF. DNA for the CDR3: TGTGCCAGCAGTGAATTAGCGGGGGGAACCTACAATGAGCAGTTCTTC.

V is TRBV5-1 and J is TRBJ1-1, with 8 nucleotides matching TRBD1. Trimming at V came to 0 bases and at J to 7 bases, leaving 8 bases not matched to a gene. Germline V gene sequence: CDR1 SGHRS, CDR2 YFSETQ. The CDR3 sequence is 15 residues long. CDR3 loop: CASSLGGTGGLEAFF. In DNA, the CDR3 is TGCGCCAGCAGCTTGGGAGGGACAGGAGGGCTTGAAGCTTTCTTT.

The V gene is TRBV5-4, the J gene TRBJ1-2; 10 bases are a match to TRBD1. This CDR3 region has 17 residues. CDR1 is SGHNT, CDR2 YYREEE, per germline (reference sequence). The J segment lost 4 bases and the V segment lost 0 bases, leaving 9 bases of the junction unmatched. The CDR3 region is CASSLASRQGAPYGYTF. CDR3 DNA sequence: TGTGCCAGCAGCTTGGCCTCCCGACAGGGGGCACCCTATGGCTACACCTTC.

DNA of the CDR3: TGTGCCAGCAGTGAATGGGGCAGGGACACTGAAGCTTTCTTT. It is translated as CASSEWGRDTEAFF. The V gene is TRBV6-1, the J gene TRBJ1-1; D perhaps matches TRBD1 (5 bases). The CDR3 length is 14 residues. V was shortened by 2 bases and J by 3 bases, with 10 bases between the two germline ends. CDR1 and CDR2 from the germline V gene are MNHNS and SASEGT.

The chain recombines TRBV25-1 with TRBJ1-1, with 9 positions matching TRBD1. Germline V gene sequence: CDR1 MGHDK, CDR2 SYGVNS. After removal of 3 bases from V and 1 base from J, the junction contained 9 bases not matched to a gene. This CDR3 contains 17 residues. The CDR3: CASSDGTGIVRNTEAFF. Here the CDR3 DNA reads TGTGCCAGCAGTGATGGGACAGGGATTGTGAGGAACACTGAAGCTTTCTTT.

The chain joins TRBV6-2 or TRBV6-3 to TRBJ2-7; D is unresolved. CDR1 and CDR2 from the germline V gene are MNHEY and SVGEGT. V lost 2 bases, J lost 0 bases, and 11 bases lay in between. The CDR3 consists of 15 residues. CDR3 in amino acids: CASSYTSTSSYEQYF. CDR3 nucleotide sequence: TGTGCCAGCAGTTACACATCGACATCCTCCTACGAGCAGTACTTC.

This clone was observed a single time. The V and J genes are TRBV5-6 and TRBJ2-5; D is perhaps TRBD1 (6 bases). CDR1 SGHDT and CDR2 YYEEEE come from the germline V gene. The ends were cut back, 0 bases at V and 5 bases at J, with 11 bases in the middle. This CDR3 region has 14 residues. CDR3 residues: CASSLVQGSETQYF. CDR3 nucleotides: TGTGCCAGCAGCTTGGTACAGGGAAGTGAGACCCAGTACTTC.

The chain combines TRBV3-1 (or the pseudogene TRBV3-2) with TRBJ1-1, with 12 bases lining up with TRBD1. CDR3 size: 15 residues. V was clipped by 7 bases and J by 4 bases; unmatched bases: 7. The germline gives CDR1 LGHDT, CDR2 YNNKEL (reference sequence). The CDR3 coding sequence is TGTGCCAGCACCTATCCGGGACAGGGGGCCACTGAAGCTTTCTTT. It encodes CASTYPGQGATEAFF.

In DNA form, the CDR3 reads TGTGCCAGCGCTGGCAACAGGGTCCTCTCCTACGAGCAGTACTTC. Its protein product is CASAGNRVLSYEQYF. The chain joins TRBV5-8 to TRBJ2-7, with D maybe TRBD1 (6 bases). V was clipped by 7 bases and J by 0 bases, with 17 bases between them. CDR3 length equals 15 residues. Germline assignment: CDR1 SGHTS and CDR2 YDEGEE.

The rearrangement links TRBV19 to TRBJ1-1, with TRBD1 matching 7 bases. There are 13 residues in the CDR3. V trimming: 8 bases; J trimming: 3 bases; junction bases outside the gene matches: 6. The germline gives CDR1 LNHDA, CDR2 SQIVND (reference sequence). The CDR3 bases are TGTGCCAGTCGCCCGGGACAGCACACTGAAGCTTTCTTT. Protein: CASRPGQHTEAFF.

The chain links TRBV10-2 to TRBJ1-5; 9 bases are a match to TRBD1. CDR1 and CDR2 from the germline V gene are WSHSY and SAAADI. The CDR3 consists of 14 residues. V trimming: 2 bases; J trimming: 6 bases; junction bases outside the gene matches: 2. The CDR3 spells CASSEGQGTQPQHF. CDR3 DNA sequence: TGCGCCAGCAGTGAGGGACAGGGGACTCAGCCCCAGCATTTT.

The J gene is TRBJ1-1, the V gene TRBV7-3; TRBD1 aligns across 7 bases. Germline values: CDR1 SGHTA, CDR2 FQGTGA. V was pared by 4 bases and J by 10 bases, with 9 bases of the junction left unmatched. The CDR3 spans 13 residues. The CDR3 nucleotides are TGTGCCAGCAGCTCATTAGGGGGGACAGCAGCTTTCTTT. Its protein is CASSSLGGTAAFF.

Only one count was recorded for this clone. The rearrangement links TRBV5-8 to TRBJ2-6; D gene unclear. Germline V gives CDR1 SGHTS, CDR2 YDEGEE. The V and J ends lost 0 bases and 0 bases respectively, with 4 bases between them. The length of the CDR3 is 15 residues. CDR3 residues: CASSLVSSGANVLTF. CDR3 coding DNA: TGTGCCAGCAGCTTGGTCAGCTCTGGGGCCAACGTCCTGACTTTC. The whole variable domain, filled in from reference TRBV5-8 and TRBJ2-6, reads EAGVTQSPTHLIKTRGQQATLRCSPISGHTSVYWYQQALGLGLQFLLWYDEGEERNRGNFPPRFSGRQFPNYSSELNVNALELEDSALYLCASSLVSSGANVLTFGAGSRLTVL.

J is TRBJ2-3 and V is TRBV7-3; TRBD1 matches 8 bases. The CDR3 is 14 residues long. Germline V gives CDR1 SGHTA, CDR2 FQGTGA. Unmatched junction bases numbered 5, after V lost 4 bases and J lost 5 bases. The CDR3 bases are TGTGCCAGCAGCTACGGACAGGGCAGAGATACGCAGTATTTT. Translation: CASSYGQGRDTQYF.

The chain joins TRBV5-5 to TRBJ1-2; weak D call: TRBD1 (6 bases). V lost 5 bases and J lost 4, with 9 bases in between. Germline V lookup: CDR1 SGHKS, CDR2 YYEKEE (reference sequence). The CDR3 is 12 amino acids. CDR3 sequence reads: CASRPDSYGYTF. In DNA, the CDR3 is TGTGCCAGCAGACCGGACAGCTATGGCTACACCTTC.

The genes are TRBV2 and TRBJ2-1; 8 nucleotides match TRBD2. This CDR3 has 15 residues. The germline V gene has CDR1 SNHLY and CDR2 FYNNEI. Trimming cost V 7 bases and J 4 bases; bases outside gene matches: 9. Here the CDR3 DNA reads TGTGCCAGCACCGTAATAGCGGGGACATACAATGAGCAGTTCTTC. This sequence encodes CASTVIAGTYNEQFF.

This rearrangement joins TRBV6-1 to TRBJ1-2; 8 nucleotides agree with TRBD1. Germline CDR1 reads MNHNS; CDR2 reads SASEGT. CDR3 length equals 17 residues. The V gene end was trimmed by 0 bases and the J gene end by 0 bases; junction bases not matched to a gene: 6. The CDR3 loop is CASSEAATGGPNYGYTF. The DNA for the CDR3 is TGTGCCAGCAGTGAAGCGGCAACAGGGGGTCCTAACTATGGCTACACCTTC.

The chain links TRBV11-2 to TRBJ1-3; TRBD1 is a possible D gene (6 bases). Germline assignment: CDR1 SGHAT and CDR2 FQNNGV. V gave up 0 bases and J gave up 8 bases, with 8 bases separating them. The CDR3 loop spans 13 amino acids. CDR3 loop: CASSLDRGDTIYF. DNA of the CDR3: TGTGCCAGCAGCTTAGACAGGGGTGACACCATATATTTT.

The CDR3 DNA follows: TGTGCCAGCAGTGAATTAGGAGGACAGGGGGCGAGTCAGCCCCAGCATTTT. Translation gives CASSELGGQGASQPQHF. The V gene is TRBV6-1, the J gene TRBJ1-5; 11 bases align to TRBD1. Germline values: CDR1 MNHNS, CDR2 SASEGT. The length of the CDR3 is 17 residues. With V trimmed by 2 bases and J by 6 bases, 9 bases remained unmatched.

The chain combines TRBV7-6 with TRBJ2-2; 8 nucleotides match TRBD2. This CDR3 region has 18 residues. Unmatched junction bases numbered 8, after V lost 1 base and J lost 1 base. Germline assignment: CDR1 SGHVS and CDR2 FNYEAQ. In nucleotides, the CDR3 is TGTGCCAGCAGCTTAGTTTTTTCCGGGGGGGAGAACACCGGGGAGCTGTTTTTT. Its translation: CASSLVFSGGENTGELFF.